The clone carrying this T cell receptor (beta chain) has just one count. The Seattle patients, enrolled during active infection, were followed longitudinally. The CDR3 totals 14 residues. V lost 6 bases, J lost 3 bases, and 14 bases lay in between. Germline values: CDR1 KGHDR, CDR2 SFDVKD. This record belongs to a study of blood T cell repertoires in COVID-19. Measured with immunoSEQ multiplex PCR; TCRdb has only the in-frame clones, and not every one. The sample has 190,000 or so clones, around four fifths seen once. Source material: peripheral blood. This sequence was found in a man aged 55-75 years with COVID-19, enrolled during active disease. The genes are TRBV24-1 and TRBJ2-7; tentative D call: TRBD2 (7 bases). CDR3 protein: CATSKAGANYEQYF. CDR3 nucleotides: TGTGCCACCAGTAAGGCGGGGGCCAACTACGAGCAGTACTTC.